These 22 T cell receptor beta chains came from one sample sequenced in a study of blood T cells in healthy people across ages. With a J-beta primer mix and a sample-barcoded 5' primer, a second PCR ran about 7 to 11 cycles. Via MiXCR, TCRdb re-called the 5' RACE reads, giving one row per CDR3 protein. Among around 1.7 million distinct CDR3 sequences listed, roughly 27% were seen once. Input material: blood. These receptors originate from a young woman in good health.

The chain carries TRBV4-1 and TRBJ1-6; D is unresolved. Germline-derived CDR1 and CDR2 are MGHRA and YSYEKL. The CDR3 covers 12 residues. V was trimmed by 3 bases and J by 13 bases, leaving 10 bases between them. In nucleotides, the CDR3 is TGCGCCAGCAGCCATCGCCGTGGGCCCCTCCACTTT. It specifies CASSHRRGPLHF.

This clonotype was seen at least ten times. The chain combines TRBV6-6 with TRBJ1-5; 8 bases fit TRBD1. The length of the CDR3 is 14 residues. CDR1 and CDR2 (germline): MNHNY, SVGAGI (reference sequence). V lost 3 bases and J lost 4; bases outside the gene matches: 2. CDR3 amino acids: CASSYRTGNQPQHF. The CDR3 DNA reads TGTGCCAGCAGTTATCGGACAGGGAATCAGCCCCAGCATTTT.

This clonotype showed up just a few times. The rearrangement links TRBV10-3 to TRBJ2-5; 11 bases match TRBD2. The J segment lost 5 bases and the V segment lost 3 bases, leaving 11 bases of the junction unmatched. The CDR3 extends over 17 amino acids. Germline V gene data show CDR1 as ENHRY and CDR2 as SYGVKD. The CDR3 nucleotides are TGTGCCATCAGTGATTCGGGTAGCGGGAGGGGAGGCGAGACCCAGTACTTC. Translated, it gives CAISDSGSGRGGETQYF.

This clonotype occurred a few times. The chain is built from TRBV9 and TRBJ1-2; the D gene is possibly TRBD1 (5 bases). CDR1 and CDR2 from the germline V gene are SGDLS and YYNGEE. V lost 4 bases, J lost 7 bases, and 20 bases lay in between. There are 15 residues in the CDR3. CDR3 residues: CASSSGWGGSAGYTF. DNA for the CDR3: TGTGCCAGCAGCTCAGGCTGGGGGGGTTCAGCTGGCTACACCTTC.

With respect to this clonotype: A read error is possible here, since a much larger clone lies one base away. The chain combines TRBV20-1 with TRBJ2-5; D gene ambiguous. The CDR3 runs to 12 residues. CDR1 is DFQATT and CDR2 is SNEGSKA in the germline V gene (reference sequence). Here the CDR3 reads CSASRLKEAQYF. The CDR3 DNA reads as TGCAGTGCTAGTAGGCTGAAAGAGGCCCAGTACTTC.

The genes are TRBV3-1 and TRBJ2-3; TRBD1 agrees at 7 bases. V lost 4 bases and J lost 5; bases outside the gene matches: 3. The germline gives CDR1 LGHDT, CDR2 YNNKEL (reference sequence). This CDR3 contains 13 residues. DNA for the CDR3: TGTGCCAGCAGCCCACAGGGGATAGATACGCAGTATTTT. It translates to CASSPQGIDTQYF.

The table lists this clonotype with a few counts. CDR3 DNA sequence: TGTGCCAGCAGAATCTACAGGGATCCAGCTTTCTTT. Translation gives CASRIYRDPAFF. The chain joins TRBV12-3 or TRBV12-4 to TRBJ1-1, with a tentative D call TRBD1 (6 bases). CDR3 length: 12 amino acids. V was trimmed by 6 bases and J by 10 bases, leaving 15 bases between them.

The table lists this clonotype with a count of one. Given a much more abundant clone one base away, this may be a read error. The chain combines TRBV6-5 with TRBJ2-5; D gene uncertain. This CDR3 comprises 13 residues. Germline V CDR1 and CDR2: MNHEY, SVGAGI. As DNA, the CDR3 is TGTGTCAGCAGTTACAGCGCCGGGGAGACCCAGTACTTC. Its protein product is CVSSYSAGETQYF.

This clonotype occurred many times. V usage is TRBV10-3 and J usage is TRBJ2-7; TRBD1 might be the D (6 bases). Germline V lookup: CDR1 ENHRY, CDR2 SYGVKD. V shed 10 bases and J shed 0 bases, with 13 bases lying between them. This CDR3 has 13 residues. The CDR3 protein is CATRDINSYEQYF. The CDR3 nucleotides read TGTGCCACCCGGGACATCAACTCCTACGAGCAGTACTTC.

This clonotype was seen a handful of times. The CDR3 sequence is CASSLAEINYGYTF. The CDR3 nucleotides read TGCGCCAGCAGCTTGGCCGAGATAAACTATGGCTACACCTTC. V and J are TRBV5-1 and TRBJ1-2; D not certain. Germline CDR1 SGHRS, CDR2 YFSETQ. The CDR3 is made up of 14 amino acids. Trimming took off 0 bases at V and 2 bases at J, with 8 bases between the two ends. Looking up the rest from reference TRBV5-1 and TRBJ1-2 gives the full variable domain: KAGVTQTPRYLIKTRGQQVTLSCSPISGHRSVSWYQQTPGQGLQFLFEYFSETQRNKGNFPGRFSGRQFSNSRSEMNVSTLELGDSALYLCASSLAEINYGYTFGSGTRLTVV.

CDR3 region: CASRGGGLGQYF. CDR3 coding DNA: TGTGCCAGCAGGGGAGGGGGGCTCGGGCAGTATTTT. V gene TRBV28 combines with J gene TRBJ2-3; D perhaps matches TRBD2 (7 bases). The germline gives CDR1 MDHEN, CDR2 SYDVKM. The length of the CDR3 is 12 residues. V lost 6 bases and J 11 bases, leaving 15 bases between the germline ends.

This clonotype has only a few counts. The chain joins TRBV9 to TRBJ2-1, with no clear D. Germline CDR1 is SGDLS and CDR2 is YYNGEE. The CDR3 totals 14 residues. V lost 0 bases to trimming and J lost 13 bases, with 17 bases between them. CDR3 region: CASSVGLVKETQFF. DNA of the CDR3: TGTGCCAGCAGCGTAGGCCTAGTCAAAGAGACCCAGTTCTTC. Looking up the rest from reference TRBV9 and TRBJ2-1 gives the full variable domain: DSGVTQTPKHLITATGQRVTLRCSPRSGDLSVYWYQQSLDQGLQFLIQYYNGEERAKGNILERFSAQQFPDLHSELNLSSLELGDSALYFCASSVGLVKETQFFGPGTRLTVL.

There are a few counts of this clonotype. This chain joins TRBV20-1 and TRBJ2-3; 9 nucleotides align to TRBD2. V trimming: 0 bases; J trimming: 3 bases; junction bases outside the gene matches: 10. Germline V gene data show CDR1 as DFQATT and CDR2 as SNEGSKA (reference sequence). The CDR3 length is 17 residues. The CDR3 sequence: CSARDVGASGTTDTQYF. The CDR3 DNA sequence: TGCAGTGCTAGAGATGTCGGGGCTAGCGGGACTACAGATACGCAGTATTTT.

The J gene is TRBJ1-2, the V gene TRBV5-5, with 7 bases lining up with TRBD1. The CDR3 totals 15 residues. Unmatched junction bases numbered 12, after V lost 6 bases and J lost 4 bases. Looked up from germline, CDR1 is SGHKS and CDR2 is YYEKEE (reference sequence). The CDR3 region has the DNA TGTGCCAGCAACTTAAGGGACAGCCTTAGCTATGGCTACACCTTC. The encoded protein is CASNLRDSLSYGYTF.

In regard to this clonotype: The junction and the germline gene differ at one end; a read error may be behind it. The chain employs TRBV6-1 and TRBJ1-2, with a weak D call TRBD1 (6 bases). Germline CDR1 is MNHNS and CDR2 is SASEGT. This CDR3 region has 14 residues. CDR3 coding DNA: TGTGCCGGCAGGACTCAGGGGAAATGGGATGGCTACACCTTC. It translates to CAGRTQGKWDGYTF.

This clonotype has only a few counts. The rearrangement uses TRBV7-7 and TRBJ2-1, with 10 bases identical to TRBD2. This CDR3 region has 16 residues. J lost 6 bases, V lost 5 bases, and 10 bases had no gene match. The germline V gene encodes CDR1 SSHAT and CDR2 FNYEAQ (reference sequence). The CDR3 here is CASSPRTSGKPNEQFF. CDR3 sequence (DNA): TGTGCCAGCAGCCCGCGGACTAGCGGTAAGCCCAATGAGCAGTTCTTC.

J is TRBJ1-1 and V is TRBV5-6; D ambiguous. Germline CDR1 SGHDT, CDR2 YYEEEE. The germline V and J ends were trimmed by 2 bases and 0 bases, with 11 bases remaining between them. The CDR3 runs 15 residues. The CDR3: CASSFQSLMNTEAFF. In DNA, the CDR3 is TGTGCCAGCAGCTTTCAGTCCCTGATGAACACTGAAGCTTTCTTT.

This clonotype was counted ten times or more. Here the CDR3 reads CASGSGGGANEQFF. The CDR3 region has the DNA TGTGCTAGTGGTTCGGGCGGGGGGGCGAATGAGCAGTTCTTC. The chain has TRBV12-5 and TRBJ2-1; 9 bases are shared with TRBD2. This CDR3 comprises 14 residues. V lost 4 bases and J lost 7; bases outside the gene matches: 5. Germline-derived CDR1 and CDR2 are LGHNT and FRNRAP.

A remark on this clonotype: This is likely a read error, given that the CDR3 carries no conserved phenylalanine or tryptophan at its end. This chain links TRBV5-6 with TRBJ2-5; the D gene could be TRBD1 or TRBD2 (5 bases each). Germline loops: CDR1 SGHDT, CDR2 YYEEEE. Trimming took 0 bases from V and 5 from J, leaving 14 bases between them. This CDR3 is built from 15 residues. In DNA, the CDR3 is TGTGCCAGCAGCTTGGACGGCGTCCGGGGCGAGACCCAGTACGTC. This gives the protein CASSLDGVRGETQYV.

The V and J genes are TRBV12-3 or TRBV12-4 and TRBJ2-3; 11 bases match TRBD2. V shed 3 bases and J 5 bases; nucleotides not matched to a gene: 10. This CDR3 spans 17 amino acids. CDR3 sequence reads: CASSFSSGGARGDTQYF. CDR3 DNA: TGTGCCAGCAGTTTTAGTAGCGGGGGGGCCCGGGGAGATACGCAGTATTTT.

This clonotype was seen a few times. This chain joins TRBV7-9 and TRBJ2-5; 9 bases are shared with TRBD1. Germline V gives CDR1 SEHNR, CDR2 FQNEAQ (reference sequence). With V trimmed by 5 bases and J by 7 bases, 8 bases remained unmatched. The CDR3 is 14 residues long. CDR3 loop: CASSASGTGWTQYF. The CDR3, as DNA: TGTGCCAGCAGCGCTTCCGGGACAGGGTGGACCCAGTACTTC.

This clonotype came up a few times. CDR3 loop: CASSAGTGVYGYTF. The CDR3 region has the DNA TGTGCCAGCAGCGCCGGGACAGGGGTGTATGGCTACACCTTC. The chain combines TRBV9 with TRBJ1-2; 10 bases match TRBD1. The CDR3 covers 14 residues. Germline V lookup: CDR1 SGDLS, CDR2 YYNGEE. Losses at the gene ends were 3 bases for V and 5 bases for J; bases not matched to a gene: 4.